The 32 T cell receptor beta chains below all came from one sample that was sequenced in a study of shared clonotypes between healthy human individuals. Measured with immunoSEQ multiplex PCR; TCRdb has only the in-frame clones, and not every one. This sample has about 1 million clones, with about 75% found just once. Material for sequencing was memory CD4+ T cells sorted from blood. Subset in this sample: CD45RA-negative fraction. The receptors here all came from a man younger than 30 in good health.

The chain joins TRBV5-5 to TRBJ2-1; D not certain. Trimming stripped 4 bases from V and 4 bases from J, with 18 bases between. The germline gives CDR1 SGHKS, CDR2 YYEKEE (reference sequence). The CDR3 contains 16 residues. DNA of the CDR3: TGTGCCAGCAGCCCCCGTGCGCAGGTGGAATACAATGAGCAGTTCTTC. This translates into CASSPRAQVEYNEQFF.

The rearrangement joins TRBV5-4 to TRBJ2-6, with D hard to call. Per the germline V gene, CDR1 is SGHNT and CDR2 is YYREEE (reference sequence). With 4 bases removed from V and 0 bases from J, the gap between germline ends came to 11 bases. The CDR3 contains 16 residues. CDR3 protein: CASSHVESSGANVLTF. The CDR3 region has the DNA TGTGCCAGCAGCCACGTCGAGAGCTCTGGGGCCAACGTCCTGACTTTC.

The chain is built from TRBV18 and TRBJ2-5, with TRBD2 as a possible D gene (6 bases). Deletions cut 5 bases from V and 5 bases from J, with 12 bases between. CDR3 length: 13 amino acids. Germline lookup yields CDR1 KGHSH and CDR2 LQKENI. CDR3 DNA sequence: TGTGCCAGCTCAGGCCGGGACTGGGAGACCCAGTACTTC. Its protein product is CASSGRDWETQYF.

This clone was seen a single time. J is TRBJ2-1 and V is TRBV10-3; TRBD2 aligns across 7 bases. Germline V CDR1 and CDR2: ENHRY, SYGVKD. Trimming removed 4 bases from V and 4 bases from J; junction bases left unmatched: 10. The CDR3 totals 16 residues. CDR3: CAISGLASTDYNEQFF. CDR3 DNA: TGTGCCATCAGTGGACTAGCATCAACGGATTACAATGAGCAGTTCTTC.

As regards this clone: Other DNA sequences in the same sample also yield this CDR3. The chain links TRBV20-1 to TRBJ2-5, with D unresolved. Germline-derived CDR1 and CDR2 are DFQATT and SNEGSKA (reference sequence). V lost 3 bases and J 5 bases, leaving 7 bases between the germline ends. The CDR3 sequence is 11 residues long. The CDR3 nucleotides read TGCAGTGCTAGCCTCGGGGAGACCCAGTACTTC. Translation: CSASLGETQYF.

This clone was recorded many times. CDR3 amino acids: CASSRSSGGVNEQFF. In nucleotides, the CDR3 is TGTGCCAGCAGCCGCTCTTCGGGAGGGGTAAATGAGCAGTTCTTC. V usage is TRBV13 and J usage is TRBJ2-1; TRBD2 aligns across 8 bases. Germline loops: CDR1 PRHDT, CDR2 FYEKMQ (reference sequence). Unmatched junction bases numbered 10, after V lost 5 bases and J lost 7 bases. This CDR3 comprises 15 residues.

This clone was seen just once. The genes are TRBV10-1 and TRBJ1-6; perhaps TRBD1 as D (5 bases). There are 13 residues in the CDR3. The germline gives CDR1 WNHNN, CDR2 SYGVQD (reference sequence). V was trimmed by 4 bases and J by 8 bases, leaving 9 bases between them. The CDR3 nucleotides read TGCGCCAGCAGTGGACAGCTAGATTCACCCCTCCACTTT. Protein product: CASSGQLDSPLHF.

To note about this clone: The sample has other DNA sequences that encode this CDR3 too. V is TRBV5-4 and J is TRBJ2-5, with a possible D match to TRBD2 (7 bases). Trimming took off 2 bases at V and 3 bases at J, with 8 bases between the two ends. In germline, CDR1 is SGHNT, CDR2 YYREEE (reference sequence). The CDR3 runs 13 residues. CDR3 protein: CASSLGGEETQYF. DNA for the CDR3: TGTGCCAGCAGCTTAGGGGGGGAAGAGACCCAGTACTTC.

The J gene is TRBJ2-5, the V gene TRBV6-1; TRBD2 might be the D (7 bases). V lost 6 bases and J 1 base, leaving 15 bases between the germline ends. The CDR3 loop spans 15 amino acids. CDR1 MNHNS and CDR2 SASEGT come from the germline V gene. The DNA for the CDR3 is TGTGCCAGCAGAGGGGGGGAGTTGGGCCAAGAGACCCAGTACTTC. It translates to CASRGGELGQETQYF.

This clone was detected many times. V gene TRBV6-5 combines with J gene TRBJ1-4; 8 bases agree with TRBD1. Looked up from germline, CDR1 is MNHEY and CDR2 is SVGAGI. The CDR3 has 13 amino acids. After removal of 6 bases from V and 6 bases from J, the junction contained 3 bases not matched to a gene. DNA for the CDR3: TGTGCCAGCAGGGACAGGGTCTATGAAAAACTGTTTTTT. Protein: CASRDRVYEKLFF.

The J gene is TRBJ1-6, the V gene TRBV9, with D perhaps matching TRBD1 (6 bases). Germline assignment: CDR1 SGDLS and CDR2 YYNGEE. The CDR3 totals 18 residues. With 3 bases removed from V and 0 bases from J, the gap between germline ends came to 16 bases. The CDR3 nucleotides read TGTGCCAGCAGCGCAGCCGGACAGCCAGGCTCCTATAATTCACCCCTCCACTTT. Translated, it gives CASSAAGQPGSYNSPLHF.

This clone was recorded only once. The CDR3 DNA reads TGTGCCAGCAGCTTACCAGGGGCGGCATTGAACACTGAAGCTTTCTTT. It encodes CASSLPGAALNTEAFF. The genes are TRBV5-4 and TRBJ1-1, with a weak D call TRBD1 (6 bases). V lost 2 bases, J lost 0 bases, and 14 bases lay in between. CDR1 is SGHNT, CDR2 YYREEE, per germline (reference sequence). The CDR3 covers 16 residues.

This clone was counted a few times. This chain joins TRBV5-1 and TRBJ2-2; D might be TRBD1 (6 bases). V was shortened by 0 bases and J by 6 bases, with 12 bases between the two germline ends. Germline V gene lookup returns CDR1 SGHRS and CDR2 YFSETQ. This CDR3 is built from 15 residues. In DNA form, the CDR3 reads TGCGCCAGCAGCTTGGGGCCAGGGGTTGCCGGGGAGCTGTTTTTT. It yields the protein CASSLGPGVAGELFF.

The gene calls are TRBV5-1 and TRBJ2-1; D gene ambiguous. The V gene's germline CDR1 is SGHRS and CDR2 YFSETQ. V lost 1 base, J lost 15 bases, and 17 bases lay in between. This CDR3 comprises 13 residues. CDR3 region: CASSLSFRADPFF. In nucleotides, the CDR3 is TGCGCCAGCAGCTTGAGTTTTCGGGCGGACCCGTTCTTC.

V usage is TRBV10-3 and J usage is TRBJ1-1; 8 nucleotides match TRBD1. The CDR3 runs 15 residues. V was pared by 4 bases and J by 5 bases, with 9 bases of the junction left unmatched. The germline CDR1 and CDR2 sequences are ENHRY and SYGVKD. The chain's CDR3 is CAISADRARDTEAFF. The CDR3 bases are TGTGCCATCAGTGCGGACAGGGCCCGAGATACTGAAGCTTTCTTT.

This clone has just one count. This likely traces to a read error, being one base from a far larger clone. The rearrangement joins TRBV2 to TRBJ1-6; TRBD1 agrees at 7 bases. V lost 8 bases, J lost 8 bases, and 6 bases stayed unmatched. CDR1 is SNHLY and CDR2 is FYNNEI in the germline V gene. The CDR3 is made up of 13 amino acids. The CDR3 is CASAGRGDSPLHF. CDR3 DNA sequence: TGTGCCAGCGCGGGCAGGGGGGATTCACCCCTCCACTTT.

Note on this clone: This may arise from a read error, as a much more abundant clone is one base away. Other DNA sequences of this sample code for an identical CDR3. This CDR3 is CASSPGTVNQPQHF. CDR3 nucleotide sequence: TGTGCCAGCAGTCCTGGGACAGTTAATCAGCCCCAGCATTTT. V gene TRBV6-5 combines with J gene TRBJ1-5, with 7 bases lining up with TRBD1. CDR3 size: 14 residues. J gave up 4 bases and V 5 bases, and 5 bases lay outside the gene matches. The V gene's germline CDR1 is MNHEY and CDR2 SVGAGI.

The chain uses TRBV30 and TRBJ1-5; D remains ambiguous. CDR3 length: 14 amino acids. The V end lost 3 bases, the J end lost 2 bases, and 11 bases lay between the germline ends. Germline V gene lookup returns CDR1 GTSNPN and CDR2 SVGIG (reference sequence). CDR3 sequence (DNA): TGTGCCTGGAGCCCAGCGGTCGGCAATCAGCCCCAGCATTTT. This sequence encodes CAWSPAVGNQPQHF. The full variable domain, in which reference TRBV30 and TRBJ1-5 provide the parts outside the CDR3, is SQTIHQWPATLVQPVGSPLSLECTVEGTSNPNLYWYRQAAGRGLQLLFYSVGIGQISSEVPQNLSASRPQDRQFILSSKKLLLSDSGFYLCAWSPAVGNQPQHFGDGTRLSIL.

Points on this clone: Other DNA sequences within the sample encode an identical CDR3. The V call is TRBV30, the J call TRBJ2-6; D is perhaps TRBD1 or TRBD2 (5 bases each). The V end lost 1 base, the J end lost 0 bases, and 7 bases lay between the germline ends. The CDR3 has 15 amino acids. Germline loops: CDR1 GTSNPN, CDR2 SVGIG (reference sequence). Written as DNA, the CDR3 is TGTGCCTGGAGTGGTGGGGGCTCTGGGGCCAACGTCCTGACTTTC. Its translation is CAWSGGGSGANVLTF.

The rearrangement uses TRBV6-5 and TRBJ1-2; 7 bases agree with TRBD1. J was trimmed by 5 bases and V by 8 bases; bases with no gene match: 5. Germline CDR1 and CDR2: MNHEY and SVGAGI. CDR3 length equals 12 residues. The chain's CDR3 is CASASGQYGYTF. CDR3 in DNA: TGTGCCAGCGCCTCGGGACAGTATGGCTACACCTTC.

The rearrangement uses TRBV11-2 and TRBJ1-6; weak D call: TRBD1 (5 bases). V lost 1 base and J lost 5, with 9 bases in between. Looked up from germline, CDR1 is SGHAT and CDR2 is FQNNGV. This CDR3 comprises 15 residues. The CDR3 DNA reads TGTGCCAGCAGCTTAGCGGGGGTCGATAATTCACCCCTCCACTTT. Protein product: CASSLAGVDNSPLHF.

The chain has TRBV25-1 and TRBJ1-1; possibly TRBD1 for D (5 bases). The CDR3 loop spans 14 amino acids. The V end lost 3 bases, the J end lost 4 bases, and 12 bases lay between the germline ends. Germline CDR1 reads MGHDK; CDR2 reads SYGVNS. The CDR3 reads CASSDDTRGTEAFF. In DNA form, the CDR3 reads TGTGCCAGCAGTGACGATACAAGGGGCACTGAAGCTTTCTTT.

This clone was seen only a few times. Its ends do not fully match the called genes, so a read error is possible. This rearrangement joins TRBV7-8 to TRBJ2-1, with a tentative D call TRBD1 (5 bases). Germline loops: CDR1 SGHVS, CDR2 FQNEAQ. The CDR3 is 14 residues long. The CDR3 region is CASSPRVVYDEQFF. In nucleotides, the CDR3 is TGTGCCAGCAGCCCCAGGGTAGTCTACGATGAGCAGTTCTTC.

This clone has more than one count but fewer than ten. DNA of the CDR3: TGCGCCAGCAGCTTGGGGGGGCTTGGAACCTACGAGCAGTACTTC. Its protein is CASSLGGLGTYEQYF. V usage is TRBV5-1 and J usage is TRBJ2-7; D may be TRBD1 (6 bases). CDR1 and CDR2 (germline): SGHRS, YFSETQ. Between the trimmed V and J ends, which lost 0 bases and 2 bases, there was a span of 12 bases. The CDR3 spans 15 residues.

This clone was picked up many times. The chain uses TRBV12-5 and TRBJ2-2; tentative D call: TRBD1 (6 bases). Trimming pared 5 bases from V and 9 bases from J, leaving 13 bases between. CDR3 length equals 13 residues. CDR1 is LGHNT and CDR2 is FRNRAP in the germline V gene. The CDR3 spells CASGPLGARELFF. DNA for the CDR3: TGTGCTAGTGGTCCATTGGGGGCTCGGGAGCTGTTTTTT. Complete variable domain (other parts from reference TRBV12-5 and TRBJ2-2): DARVTQTPRHKVTEMGQEVTMRCQPILGHNTVFWYRQTMMQGLELLAYFRNRAPLDDSGMPKDRFSAEMPDATLATLKIQPSEPRDSAVYFCASGPLGARELFFGEGSRLTVL.

The chain carries TRBV9 and TRBJ1-5; D remains unclear. V was cut by 7 bases and J by 1 base, with 6 bases left in between. This CDR3 is 12 amino acids long. Looked up from germline, CDR1 is SGDLS and CDR2 is YYNGEE. The CDR3 sequence: CASGRSNQPQHF. CDR3 DNA: TGTGCCAGCGGGCGCAGCAATCAGCCCCAGCATTTT.

With respect to this clone: Other DNA sequences from this sample encode an identical CDR3 as well. The chain carries TRBV6-5 and TRBJ2-7; TRBD1 matches 7 bases. The CDR3 contains 13 residues. The junction had 6 bases not matched to a gene; V was cut back by 6 bases and J by 4 bases. CDR1 and CDR2 from the germline V gene are MNHEY and SVGAGI. The CDR3 here is CASSRQGSYEQYF. DNA of the CDR3: TGTGCCAGCAGCAGACAGGGTAGTTACGAGCAGTACTTC.

This chain connects TRBV11-2 to TRBJ2-7; 9 positions match TRBD2. Trimming cost V 0 bases and J 4 bases; bases outside gene matches: 16. Germline-derived CDR1 and CDR2 are SGHAT and FQNNGV. The CDR3 consists of 19 residues. The CDR3, as DNA: TGTGCCAGCAGCTTAGAATCGGCAGGGGGGACTAGCCTTCTGTACGAGCAGTACTTC. Amino acid sequence: CASSLESAGGTSLLYEQYF.

This rearrangement joins TRBV30 to TRBJ2-5; possibly TRBD1 or TRBD2 for D (5 bases each). Germline V gene sequence: CDR1 GTSNPN, CDR2 SVGIG (reference sequence). Trimming took 0 bases from V and 9 from J, leaving 17 bases between them. The CDR3 length is 14 residues. The CDR3 protein is CAWSVGTSHSAQYF. CDR3 coding DNA: TGTGCCTGGAGTGTCGGGACCTCCCATTCCGCCCAGTACTTC.

The rearrangement joins TRBV27 to TRBJ2-4; possible D gene TRBD1, 8 bases. Between the trimmed V and J ends, which lost 5 bases and 6 bases, there was a span of 14 bases. The CDR3 runs 14 residues. The germline V gene encodes CDR1 MNHEY and CDR2 SMNVEV (reference sequence). DNA for the CDR3: TGTGCCAGCAGTACCCACAGGGGGGGAAACATTCAGTACTTC. Protein product: CASSTHRGGNIQYF.

The rearrangement joins TRBV19 to TRBJ2-5; 8 bases map to TRBD1. The germline gives CDR1 LNHDA, CDR2 SQIVND (reference sequence). V dropped 4 bases and J dropped 4; count of bases not matched to a gene: 8. The CDR3 length is 15 residues. CDR3 nucleotides: TGTGCCAGTAGTACCGAACAGGGGGTGGGAGAGACCCAGTACTTC. Translation gives CASSTEQGVGETQYF.

As to this clone: Germline and junction disagree at one end, which may indicate a read error. The gene calls are TRBV7-7 and TRBJ2-1, with D perhaps TRBD1 (6 bases). CDR3 length: 13 amino acids. Germline CDR1 reads SSHAT; CDR2 reads FNYEAQ (reference sequence). The CDR3 here is CASSIQGRNEQFF. The CDR3 nucleotides are TGTGCTAGCAGCATACAGGGACGGAATGAGCAGTTCTTC.